This record concerns one TCR beta chain sequence. The data derive from a study of blood T cell repertoires in COVID-19. The germline V gene has CDR1 LNHDA and CDR2 SQIVND (reference sequence). The J segment lost 7 bases and the V segment lost 4 bases, leaving 9 bases of the junction unmatched. The CDR3 loop spans 15 amino acids. As handled by the study authors: Amplified reference gene primers provided the basis for estimating nucleated cell counts. Measured with immunoSEQ multiplex PCR; TCRdb has only the in-frame clones, and not every one. V and J calls and clone size come straight from that table; D and trimming were deduced from the DNA. The sample records under 95,000 clones, around four fifths being singletons.

V usage is TRBV19 and J usage is TRBJ2-5; the match to TRBD1 covers 10 bases. The sample comprised peripheral blood. The TCR sequence derives from a human donor in a cohort sampled during active COVID-19. This CDR3 reads CASSNDRGPWRTQYF. CDR3 nucleotides: TGTGCCAGTAGTAACGACAGGGGGCCGTGGAGGACCCAGTACTTC.